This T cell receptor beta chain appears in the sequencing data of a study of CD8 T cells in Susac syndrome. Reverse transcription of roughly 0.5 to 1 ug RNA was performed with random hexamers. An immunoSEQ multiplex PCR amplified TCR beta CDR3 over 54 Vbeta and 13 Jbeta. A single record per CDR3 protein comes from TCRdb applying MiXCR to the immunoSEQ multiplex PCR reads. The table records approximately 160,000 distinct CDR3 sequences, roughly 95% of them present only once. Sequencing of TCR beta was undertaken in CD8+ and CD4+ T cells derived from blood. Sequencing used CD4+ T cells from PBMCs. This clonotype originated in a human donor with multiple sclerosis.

The CDR3 sequence is CASSPDGNTNQPQHF. The CDR3 coding sequence is TGTGCCAGCAGCCCCGACGGAAACACGAATCAGCCCCAGCATTTT. V is TRBV6-6 and J is TRBJ1-5, with unresolved D. V was cut by 6 bases and J by 4 bases, with 16 bases left in between. This CDR3 has 15 amino acids. Per germline, CDR1 MNHNY and CDR2 SVGAGI (reference sequence).